The clone carrying this T cell receptor (beta chain) was seen just once. TCRdb recomputed calls from the RT-PCR reads with MiXCR, one row per CDR3 protein. The table shows a few hundred thousand distinct CDR3 sequences, with about 11% occurring only once. The V gene's germline CDR1 is SGHTA and CDR2 FQGTGA. Deletions cut 6 bases from V and 0 bases from J, with 18 bases between. The CDR3 extends over 17 amino acids. The data belong to a study of response to subunit inactivated influenza vaccine. This same sample was also part of a study on T cells expressing NK-cell markers. That source notes: A 5'RACE template switching approach incorporating UMIs was used to make TCR beta cDNA. It was sorted CD3+CD56-NKG2C+, CD3+CD56+NKG2C- and CD3+CD56+NKG2C+ T cells that provided the TCR beta repertoires. Alpha-beta TCR T cells were the sole sorting target in several experiments, owing to an anti-gamma-delta TCR antibody.

This clonotype was obtained from a man aged 50-60 years who received an inactivated influenza vaccine. The gene calls are TRBV7-3 and TRBJ2-1, with D unresolved. This specimen consisted of PBMCs from blood, obtained on the day of vaccination. The CDR3 nucleotides are TGTGCCAGCAGTCAACTTCGACTGGAACGCTCCTACAATGAGCAGTTCTTC. Protein product: CASSQLRLERSYNEQFF.